This is a list of T cell receptor beta chains from one sample in a study of monozygotic twins with inflammatory bowel disease. One entry per CDR3 protein, without DNA, is what TCRdb gives after re-calling the 5' RACE reads. The listing records fewer than 350,000 distinct CDR3 sequences. The sample consisted of blood. These receptors originate from a human donor with ulcerative colitis or Crohn's disease, or a healthy co-twin of an affected twin (not recorded which). Each CDR3 is given with its conserved first and last residue. Each record gives: V gene, J gene, CDR3 length, CDR3 protein.

>TRBV27|TRBJ1-4|13
CASSFGGAEKLFF
>TRBV30|TRBJ2-1|17
CAWSLRTSGGPRGEQFF
>TRBV10-2|TRBJ2-2|18
CASSLTLTGQGNTGELFF
>TRBV28|TRBJ2-4|15
CASSSLRLGRGIQYF
>TRBV5-1|TRBJ2-1|13
CASSLSGDNEQFF
>TRBV20-1|TRBJ1-5|15
CSAGGQGISNQPQHF
>TRBV6-1|TRBJ2-4|15
CASSDGLRAKNIQYF
>TRBV29-1|TRBJ1-1|14
CSVEDLVEGSEAFF
>TRBV12-3/TRBV12-4|TRBJ1-2|14
CASRSPGIYNGYTF
>TRBV12-3/TRBV12-4|TRBJ1-1|12
CASTSGETEAFF
>TRBV6-5|TRBJ2-1|14
CASSQSGYYNEQFF
>TRBV6-2/TRBV6-3|TRBJ2-1|13
CASSYWPYNEQFF
>TRBV5-1|TRBJ2-7|14
CASSPDEGAYEQYF
>TRBV4-3|TRBJ2-3|16
CASSQDSGGLGDTQYF
>TRBV7-2|TRBJ2-1|12
CASSLKQVEQFF
>TRBV21-1|TRBJ2-1|14
CASSKSRGDNEQFF
>TRBV15|TRBJ2-7|15
CATSREAAESYEQYF
>TRBV10-3|TRBJ2-7|14
CAVRRDSFNYEQYF
>TRBV2|TRBJ1-3|13
CASSYRAGNTIYF
>TRBV5-1|TRBJ2-1|15
CASSLVIQGRNEQFF
>TRBV7-2|TRBJ1-1|14
CASSPGAGGTEAFF
>TRBV28|TRBJ2-1|15
CASSQLAGVSNEQFF
>TRBV20-1|TRBJ2-4|16
CSALDAPPLAKNIQYF
>TRBV28|TRBJ2-2|12
CASSLAPGNLFF
>TRBV6-2/TRBV6-3|TRBJ2-7|14
CASSHGTESYEQYF
>TRBV9|TRBJ2-1|15
CASSVAASSYNEQFF
>TRBV20-1|TRBJ1-1|15
CSATQPGTANTEAFF
>TRBV12-3/TRBV12-4|TRBJ1-1|15
CASSPADRNSGEAFF
>TRBV19|TRBJ1-1|16
CASNSPGQWEGTEAFF
>TRBV5-1|TRBJ1-1|14
CASSTRGGSTEAFF
>TRBV5-1|TRBJ1-1|17
CASSWGPGSGKDTEALF
>TRBV5-1|TRBJ1-3|14
CASSSTGAGNTIYF
>TRBV12-3/TRBV12-4|TRBJ2-5|15
CASSFRRGGQETQYF
>TRBV3-1|TRBJ2-5|15
CASSQEAGNQETQYF
>TRBV4-2|TRBJ2-7|16
CASSQRWTSGAYEQYF
>TRBV7-9|TRBJ2-3|16
CASSFTGTGSTDTQYF
>TRBV10-3|TRBJ2-2|16
CASSLQGGMSTGELFF
>TRBV5-1|TRBJ1-1|13
CASSSDRETEAFF
>TRBV30|TRBJ2-7|13
CALSGVSSYEQYF
>TRBV5-5|TRBJ2-2|17
CASSSDMTAMNTGELFF
>TRBV7-2|TRBJ2-7|16
CASSASPGTSEYEQYF
>TRBV10-3|TRBJ2-6|21
CAISESGAGGYGLSGANVLTF
>TRBV12-3/TRBV12-4|TRBJ2-5|14
CASSFRTVQETQYF
>TRBV29-1|TRBJ1-2|12
CSATTGGKGCTF
>TRBV5-1|TRBJ1-6|16
CASSLDPGAANSPLHF
>TRBV4-1|TRBJ1-4|14
CASSYRTDNEKLFF
>TRBV28|TRBJ2-4|15
CASSPSEVWKNIQYF
>TRBV5-1|TRBJ2-7|14
CASSFTEPSYEQYF
>TRBV7-2|TRBJ2-5|13
CASMLRGRETQYF
>TRBV19|TRBJ2-3|15
CASSMFTKNTDTQYF
>TRBV5-1|TRBJ2-3|14
CASSPRTDTDTQYF
>TRBV10-3|TRBJ2-1|12
CAISDVGNEQFF
>TRBV4-2|TRBJ2-7|18
CASSQEGTSGSHDYEQYF